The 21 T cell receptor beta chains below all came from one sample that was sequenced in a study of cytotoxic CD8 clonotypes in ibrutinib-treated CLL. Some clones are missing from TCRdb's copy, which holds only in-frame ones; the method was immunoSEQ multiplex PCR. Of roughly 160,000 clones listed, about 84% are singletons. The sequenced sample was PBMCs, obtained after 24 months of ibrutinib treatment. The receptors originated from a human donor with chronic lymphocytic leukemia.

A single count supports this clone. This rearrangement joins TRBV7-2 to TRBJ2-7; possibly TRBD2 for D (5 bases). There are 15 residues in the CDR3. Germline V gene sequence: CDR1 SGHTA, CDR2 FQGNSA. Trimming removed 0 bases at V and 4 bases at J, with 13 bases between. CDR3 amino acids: CASSLAPSGGYEQYF. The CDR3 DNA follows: TGTGCCAGCAGCTTAGCACCCTCAGGAGGATACGAGCAGTACTTC.

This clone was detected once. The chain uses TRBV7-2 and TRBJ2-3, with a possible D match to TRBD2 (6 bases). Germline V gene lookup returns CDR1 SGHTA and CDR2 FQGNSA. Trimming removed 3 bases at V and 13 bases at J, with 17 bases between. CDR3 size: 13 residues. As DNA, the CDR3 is TGTGCCAGCAGCTTTGGGGGGAGTACCGGGGAGTATTTT. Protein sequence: CASSFGGSTGEYF.

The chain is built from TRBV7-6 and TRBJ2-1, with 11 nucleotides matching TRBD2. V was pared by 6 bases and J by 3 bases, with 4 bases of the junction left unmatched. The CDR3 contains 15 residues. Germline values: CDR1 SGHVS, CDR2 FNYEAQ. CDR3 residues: CASSRTSGGYNEQFF. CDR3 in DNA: TGTGCCAGCAGTCGAACTAGCGGGGGCTACAATGAGCAGTTCTTC.

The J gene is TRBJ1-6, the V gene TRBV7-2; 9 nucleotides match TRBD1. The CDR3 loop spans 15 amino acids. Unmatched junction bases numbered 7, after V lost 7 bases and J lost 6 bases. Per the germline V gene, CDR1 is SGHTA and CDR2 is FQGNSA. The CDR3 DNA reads TGTGCCAGCACCAAGGACAGGGGCCGTAATTCACCCCTCCACTTT. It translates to CASTKDRGRNSPLHF.

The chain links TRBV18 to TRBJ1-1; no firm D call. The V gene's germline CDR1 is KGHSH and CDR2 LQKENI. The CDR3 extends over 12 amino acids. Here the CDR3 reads CASREGNTEAFF. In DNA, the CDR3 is TGTGCAAGCCGGGAGGGGAACACTGAAGCTTTCTTT.

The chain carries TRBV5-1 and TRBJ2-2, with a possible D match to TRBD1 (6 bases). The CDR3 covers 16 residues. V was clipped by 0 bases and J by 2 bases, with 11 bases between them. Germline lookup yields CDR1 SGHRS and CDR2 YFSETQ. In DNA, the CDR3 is TGCGCCAGCAGCTTGGTGGCAGGGGTTAACACCGGGGAGCTGTTTTTT. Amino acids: CASSLVAGVNTGELFF.

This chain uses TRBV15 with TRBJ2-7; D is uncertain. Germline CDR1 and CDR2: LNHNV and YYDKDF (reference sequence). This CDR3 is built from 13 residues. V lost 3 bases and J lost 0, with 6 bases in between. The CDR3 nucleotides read TGTGCCACCAGCAGGGTTCACTCCTACGAGCAGTACTTC. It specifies CATSRVHSYEQYF. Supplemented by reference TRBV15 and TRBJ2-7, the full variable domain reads DAMVIQNPRYQVTQFGKPVTLSCSQTLNHNVMYWYQQKSSQAPKLLFHYYDKDFNNEADTPDNFQSRRPNTSFCFLDIRSPGLGDTAMYLCATSRVHSYEQYFGPGTRLTVT.

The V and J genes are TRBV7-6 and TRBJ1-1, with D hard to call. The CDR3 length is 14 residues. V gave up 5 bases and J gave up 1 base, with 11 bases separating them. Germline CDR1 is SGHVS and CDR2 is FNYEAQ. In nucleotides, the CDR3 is TGTGCCAGCAGCCCCAATAGCGGGAACACTGAAGCTTTCTTT. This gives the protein CASSPNSGNTEAFF.

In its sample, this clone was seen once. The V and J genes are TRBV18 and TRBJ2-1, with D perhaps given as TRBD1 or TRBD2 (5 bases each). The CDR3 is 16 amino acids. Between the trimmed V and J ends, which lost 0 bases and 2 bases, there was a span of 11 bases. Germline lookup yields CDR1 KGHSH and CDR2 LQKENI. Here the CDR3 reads CASSPPGRGAYNEQFF. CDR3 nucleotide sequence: TGTGCCAGCTCACCACCGGGACGGGGAGCCTACAATGAGCAGTTCTTC. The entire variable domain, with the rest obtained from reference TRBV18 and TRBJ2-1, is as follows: NAGVMQNPRHLVRRRGQEARLRCSPMKGHSHVYWYRQLPEEGLKFMVYLQKENIIDESGMPKERFSAEFPKEGPSILRIQQVVRGDSAAYFCASSPPGRGAYNEQFFGPGTRLTVL.

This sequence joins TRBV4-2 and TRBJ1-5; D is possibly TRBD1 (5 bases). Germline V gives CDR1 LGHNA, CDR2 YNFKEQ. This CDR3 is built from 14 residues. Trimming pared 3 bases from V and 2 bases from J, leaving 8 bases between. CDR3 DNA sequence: TGTGCCAGCAGCCAGACACAGGGCAATCAGCCCCAGCATTTT. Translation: CASSQTQGNQPQHF.

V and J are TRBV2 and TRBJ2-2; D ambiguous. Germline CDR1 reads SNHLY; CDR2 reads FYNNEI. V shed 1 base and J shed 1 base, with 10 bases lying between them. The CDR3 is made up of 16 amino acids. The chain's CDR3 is CASSEGWVMNTGELFF. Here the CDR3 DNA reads TGTGCCAGCAGTGAAGGTTGGGTAATGAACACCGGGGAGCTGTTTTTT.

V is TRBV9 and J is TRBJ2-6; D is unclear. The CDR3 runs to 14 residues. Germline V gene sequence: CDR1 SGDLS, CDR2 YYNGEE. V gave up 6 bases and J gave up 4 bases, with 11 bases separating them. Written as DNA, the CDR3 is TGTGCCAGCACCGGAATCAGGGGGGCCAACGTCCTGACTTTC. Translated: CASTGIRGANVLTF.

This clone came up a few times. CDR3 region: CASSSTGFQETQYF. DNA of the CDR3: TGTGCCAGCAGCTCCACTGGGTTCCAAGAGACCCAGTACTTC. The V gene is TRBV7-3, the J gene TRBJ2-5; D not resolved. The CDR3 has 14 amino acids. Trimming took 4 bases from V and 1 from J, leaving 10 bases between them. Germline CDR1 SGHTA, CDR2 FQGTGA.

CDR3 sequence reads: CASSSRGSQADTQYF. The CDR3 coding sequence is TGTGCCAGCAGCTCCCGGGGGAGCCAGGCAGATACGCAGTATTTT. The J gene is TRBJ2-3, the V gene TRBV7-9, with a weak D call TRBD2 (6 bases). The germline V gene has CDR1 SEHNR and CDR2 FQNEAQ (reference sequence). V was trimmed by 4 bases and J by 4 bases, leaving 15 bases between them. This CDR3 is built from 15 residues.

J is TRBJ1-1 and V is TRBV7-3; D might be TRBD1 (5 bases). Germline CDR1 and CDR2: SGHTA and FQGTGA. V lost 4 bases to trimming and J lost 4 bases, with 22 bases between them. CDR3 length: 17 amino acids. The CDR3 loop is CASSSHSQAARGTEAFF. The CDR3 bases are TGTGCCAGCAGCTCCCATTCGCAGGCGGCTAGGGGCACTGAAGCTTTCTTT.

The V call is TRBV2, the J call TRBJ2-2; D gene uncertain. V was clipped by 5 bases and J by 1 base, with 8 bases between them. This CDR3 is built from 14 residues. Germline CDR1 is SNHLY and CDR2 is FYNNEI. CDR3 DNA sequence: TGTGCCAGCAGTATGTGGGAGAACACCGGGGAGCTGTTTTTT. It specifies CASSMWENTGELFF.

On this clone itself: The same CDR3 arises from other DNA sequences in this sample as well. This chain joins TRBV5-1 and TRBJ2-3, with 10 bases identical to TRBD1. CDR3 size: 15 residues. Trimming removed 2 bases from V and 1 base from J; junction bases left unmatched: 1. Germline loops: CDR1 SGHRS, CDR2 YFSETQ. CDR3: CASSLGQGGTDTQYF. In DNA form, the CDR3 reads TGCGCCAGCAGCTTAGGACAGGGGGGCACAGATACGCAGTATTTT.

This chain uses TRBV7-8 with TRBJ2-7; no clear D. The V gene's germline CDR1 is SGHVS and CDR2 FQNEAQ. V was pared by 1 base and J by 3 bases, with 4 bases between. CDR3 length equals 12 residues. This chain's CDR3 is CASSLVDYEQYF. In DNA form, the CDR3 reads TGTGCCAGCAGCTTAGTGGACTACGAGCAGTACTTC. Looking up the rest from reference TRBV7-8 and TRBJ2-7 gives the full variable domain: GAGVSQSPRYKVAKRGQDVALRCDPISGHVSLFWYQQALGQGPEFLTYFQNEAQLDKSGLPSDRFFAERPEGSVSTLKIQRTQQEDSAVYLCASSLVDYEQYFGPGTRLTVT.

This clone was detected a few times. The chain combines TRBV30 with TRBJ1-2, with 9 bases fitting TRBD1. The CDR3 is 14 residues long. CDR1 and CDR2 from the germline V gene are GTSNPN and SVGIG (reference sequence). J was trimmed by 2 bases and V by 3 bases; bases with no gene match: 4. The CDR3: CAWRQGTGNYGYTF. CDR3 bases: TGTGCCTGGAGGCAGGGGACAGGGAACTATGGCTACACCTTC.

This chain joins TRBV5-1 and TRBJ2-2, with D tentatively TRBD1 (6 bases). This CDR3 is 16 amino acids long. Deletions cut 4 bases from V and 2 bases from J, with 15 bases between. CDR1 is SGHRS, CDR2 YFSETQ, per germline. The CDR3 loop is CASSPTGTTNTGELFF. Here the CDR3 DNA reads TGCGCCAGCAGCCCTACCGGGACAACCAACACCGGGGAGCTGTTTTTT.

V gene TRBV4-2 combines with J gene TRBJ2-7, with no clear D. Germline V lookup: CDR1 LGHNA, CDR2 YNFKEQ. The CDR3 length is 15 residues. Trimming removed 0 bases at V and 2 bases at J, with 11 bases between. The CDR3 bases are TGTGCCAGCAGCCAAGATTCTGCCCCCACCTACGAGCAGTACTTC. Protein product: CASSQDSAPTYEQYF.